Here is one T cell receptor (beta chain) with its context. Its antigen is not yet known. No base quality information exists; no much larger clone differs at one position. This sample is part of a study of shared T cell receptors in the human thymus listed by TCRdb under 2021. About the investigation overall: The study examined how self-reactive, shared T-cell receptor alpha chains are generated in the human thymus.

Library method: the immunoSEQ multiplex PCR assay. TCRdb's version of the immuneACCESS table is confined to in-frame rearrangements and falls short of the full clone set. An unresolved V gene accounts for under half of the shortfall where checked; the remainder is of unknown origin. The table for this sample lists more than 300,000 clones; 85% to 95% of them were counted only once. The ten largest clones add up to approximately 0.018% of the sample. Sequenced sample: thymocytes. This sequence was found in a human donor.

The CDR3 protein sequence reads: CASSLGGLLNTEAFF. In nucleotide form, the sequence is TGTGCCAGCAGTTTAGGGGGACTCCTTAACACTGAAGCTTTCTTT. The V and J genes are TRBV27 and TRBJ1-1; TRBD1 is perhaps the D gene, given 5 matching bases. The CDR3 spans 15 residues, from the cysteine through the phenylalanine. The sequence is cut down to CDR3 DNA, 45 bases in frame from base 1. The germline V gene (reference sequence) yields MNHEY for CDR1 and SMNVEV for CDR2. V loses 2 bases, J loses 2 bases, and the germline ends lie 12 bases apart.